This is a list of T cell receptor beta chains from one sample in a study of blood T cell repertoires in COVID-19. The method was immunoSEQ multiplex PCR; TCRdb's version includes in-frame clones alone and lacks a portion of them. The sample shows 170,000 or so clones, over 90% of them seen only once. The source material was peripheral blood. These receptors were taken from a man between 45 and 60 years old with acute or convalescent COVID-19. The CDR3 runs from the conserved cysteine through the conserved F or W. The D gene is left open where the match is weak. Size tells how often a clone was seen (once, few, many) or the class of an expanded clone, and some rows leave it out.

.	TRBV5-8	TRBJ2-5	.	CASRFRVGTQYF	TGTGCCAGCAGGTTCAGGGTTGGGACCCAGTACTTC
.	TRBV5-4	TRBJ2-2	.	CASSLEYPGTNTGELFF	TGTGCCAGCAGCTTGGAGTACCCAGGAACGAACACCGGGGAGCTGTTTTTT
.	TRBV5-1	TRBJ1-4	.	CASSLARGLREKLFF	TGCGCCAGCAGCTTGGCTAGGGGACTCCGGGAAAAACTGTTTTTT
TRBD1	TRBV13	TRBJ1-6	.	CASSSGDRSNSPLHF	TGTGCCAGCAGCTCCGGGGACAGGTCTAATTCACCCCTCCACTTT
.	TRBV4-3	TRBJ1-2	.	CASSQEYVRDGYTF	TGCGCCAGCAGCCAAGAATACGTCCGGGATGGCTACACCTTC
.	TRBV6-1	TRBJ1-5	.	CASSEGSMSNQPQHF	TGTGCCAGCAGTGAAGGCAGTATGAGCAATCAGCCCCAGCATTTT
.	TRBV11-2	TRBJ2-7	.	CASSLERAPGGTSSYEQYF	TGTGCCAGCAGCTTAGAAAGGGCACCCGGTGGGACTTCATCCTACGAGCAGTACTTC
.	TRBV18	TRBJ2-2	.	CASSPKESTGELFF	TGTGCCAGCTCACCTAAGGAGAGCACCGGGGAGCTGTTTTTT
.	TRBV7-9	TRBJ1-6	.	CASSLGGRLGSPLHF	TGTGCCAGCAGCTTAGGGGGGCGGTTAGGATCACCCCTCCACTTT
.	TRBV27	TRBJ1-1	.	CASSLFLGNTEAFF	TGTGCCAGCAGTCTGTTCCTAGGTAACACTGAAGCTTTCTTT
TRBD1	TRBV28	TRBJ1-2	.	CASSSGRGRVGYTF	TGTGCCAGCAGTTCTGGCAGGGGGCGCGTCGGCTACACCTTC
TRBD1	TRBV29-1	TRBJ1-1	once	CSVVFRGTTEAFF	TGCAGCGTTGTCTTCAGGGGGACCACTGAAGCTTTCTTT
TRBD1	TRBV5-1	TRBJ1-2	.	CASSTDRDGYTF	TGCGCCAGCAGCACCGACAGGGATGGCTACACCTTC
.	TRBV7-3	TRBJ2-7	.	CASSLEAGAYEQYF	TGTGCCAGCAGCCTTGAGGCAGGGGCCTACGAGCAGTACTTC
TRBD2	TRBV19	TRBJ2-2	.	CASASSGGRTGELFF	TGTGCCAGCGCCTCCAGCGGGGGGCGCACCGGGGAGCTGTTTTTT
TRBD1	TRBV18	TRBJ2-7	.	CASSSRTGIVHEQYF	TGTGCCAGCTCATCTAGGACAGGGATCGTCCACGAGCAGTACTTC
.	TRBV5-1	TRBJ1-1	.	CASGLGQANTEAFF	TGCGCCAGCGGGCTCGGACAAGCGAACACTGAAGCTTTCTTT
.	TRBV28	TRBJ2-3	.	CASSSPTLRGTDTQYF	TGTGCCAGCAGTTCACCCACCCTAAGGGGTACAGATACGCAGTATTTT